The rows below give T cell receptor beta chains drawn from one sample of a study of blood T cell repertoires in COVID-19. Only in-frame clones appear in the TCRdb table, and some are missing; sequencing was by immunoSEQ multiplex PCR. Counted here are roughly 340,000 clones, 88% occurring once; the ten biggest clones make up about 7%. Sequenced: peripheral blood. These receptors all stem from a woman aged 70 to 79 with COVID-19, enrolled during active disease. CDR3s include the opening cysteine and the closing phenylalanine or tryptophan. A D gene is named only where the DNA matches it firmly. Clone size is shown for a subset of rows, as once, few, many or a class of expanded clone.

>NA|once|TRBV6-5|TRBJ2-6
TGTGCCAGCAGCCAAATCGGCTCTGGGGCCAACGTCCTGACTTTC
CASSQIGSGANVLTF
>NA|NA|TRBV7-9|TRBJ1-1
TGTGCCGGCCCGGACAGATCGAACACTGAAGCTTTCTTT
CAGPDRSNTEAFF
>NA|NA|TRBV6-5|TRBJ2-7
TGTGCCAGCAGTTACTCCCCGGCAGGGGTCTACGAGCAGTACTTC
CASSYSPAGVYEQYF
>TRBD1|NA|TRBV25-1|TRBJ1-2
TGTGCCAGCAGTGCCCGCAGGGGGAACTATGGCTACACCTTC
CASSARRGNYGYTF
>TRBD1|NA|TRBV2|TRBJ1-2
TGTGCCAGCAGACAGGGACAGGGTCGAGGCTACACCTTC
CASRQGQGRGYTF
>NA|NA|TRBV5-5|TRBJ1-2
TGTGCCAGCAGCCTCTCAGGGCGAGAAGACTATGGCTACACCTTC
CASSLSGREDYGYTF
>TRBD1|once|TRBV6-5|TRBJ2-7
TGTGCCAGCAGTATTGACAGGGGGAAGGGGTACGAGCAGTACTTC
CASSIDRGKGYEQYF
>TRBD1|NA|TRBV7-7|TRBJ1-4
TGTGCCAGCAGCTTAGCGCCCTTGCGACAGGGAGCTAATGAAAAACTGTTTTTT
CASSLAPLRQGANEKLFF
>NA|few|TRBV27|TRBJ1-1
TGTGCCAGCAGCGATCAACCCTCGGGGAACACTGAAGCTTTCTTT
CASSDQPSGNTEAFF
>NA|NA|TRBV10-3|TRBJ1-4
TGTGCCGCGGGAATGGGGATCAATGAAAAACTGTTTTTT
CAAGMGINEKLFF
>TRBD1|NA|TRBV6-6|TRBJ1-2
TGTGCCAGCAGTTACTCGACAGGGAACTATGGCTACACCTTC
CASSYSTGNYGYTF
>TRBD1|NA|TRBV27|TRBJ1-2
TGTGCCAGCAGTTTCGGGACAGGGGAAGGCTACACCTTC
CASSFGTGEGYTF
>TRBD1|NA|TRBV28|TRBJ2-3
TGTGCCAGCAGCCCGACAGGGCCGAGCACAGATACGCAGTATTTT
CASSPTGPSTDTQYF
>NA|NA|TRBV6-5|TRBJ1-1
TGTGCCAGCAGTCCTGAGGGAAACACTGAAGCTTTCTTT
CASSPEGNTEAFF
>NA|NA|TRBV6-5|TRBJ2-6
TGTGCCAGCAGTTACCGGGGGTCTGGGGCCAACGTCCTGACTTTC
CASSYRGSGANVLTF
>NA|NA|TRBV12-3/TRBV12-4|TRBJ1-2
TGTGCCAGCAGTCTCCAGAGGTTCTATGGCTACACCTTC
CASSLQRFYGYTF
>TRBD2|NA|TRBV27|TRBJ2-3
TGTGCCAGCGCGGGACTAGCCACAGATACGCAGTATTTT
CASAGLATDTQYF
>NA|NA|TRBV30|TRBJ2-1
TGTGCCTGGAAAGGACTCAGGGGCGGGGGTGAGCAGTTCTTC
CAWKGLRGGGEQFF
>TRBD2|NA|TRBV5-6|TRBJ2-1
TGTGCCAGCAGCCCGGGACTAGCGGATCACAATGAGCAGTTCTTC
CASSPGLADHNEQFF
>NA|NA|TRBV3-1/TRBV3-2|TRBJ1-6
TGTGCCAGCAGCCAAGACAGGACTTGGTCACCCCTCCACTTT
CASSQDRTWSPLHF
>NA|NA|TRBV21-1|TRBJ1-5
TGTGCCAGCAGCAAATCCAGGGGTCAGCCCCAGCATTTT
CASSKSRGQPQHF
>TRBD1|NA|TRBV29-1|TRBJ1-5
TGCAGCGTACAGGGGGCGGGCAATCAGCCCCAGCATTTT
CSVQGAGNQPQHF
>TRBD2|NA|TRBV19|TRBJ2-3
TGTGCCAGTAGTATCGGGACTAGCCCCGCAGGCACAGATACGCAGTATTTT
CASSIGTSPAGTDTQYF
>NA|few|TRBV2|TRBJ2-2
TGTGCCAGCAGTACCGGGTCATCGAACACCGGGGAGCTGTTTTTT
CASSTGSSNTGELFF
>NA|NA|TRBV29-1|TRBJ1-2
TGCAGCGTTGAAGTGGAACAGATCTATGGCTACACCTTC
CSVEVEQIYGYTF
>NA|NA|TRBV7-9|TRBJ1-1
TGTGCCAGCAGCTTGCCACAGGCTTTAGTTGAAGCTTTCTTT
CASSLPQALVEAFF
>TRBD2|NA|TRBV7-2|TRBJ2-4
TGTGCCAGCAGCTCAAGACTAGCGACAAACATTCAGTACTTC
CASSSRLATNIQYF
>TRBD1|NA|TRBV29-1|TRBJ2-7
TGCAGCGTTGGGGCCCAGGGGGCGGGAGAGCAGTACTTC
CSVGAQGAGEQYF
>TRBD1|NA|TRBV27|TRBJ2-2
TGTGCCAGCAGTTCCCCAGCAGGGGGCACCACCGGGGAGCTGTTTTTT
CASSSPAGGTTGELFF
>NA|NA|TRBV5-1|TRBJ1-1
TGCGCCAGCAGTTTGGACAGTAACACTGAAGCTTTCTTT
CASSLDSNTEAFF
>TRBD2|NA|TRBV28|TRBJ2-5
TGTGCCAGCAGTCTACTAGCGAGAGAGACCCAGTACTTC
CASSLLARETQYF
>NA|NA|TRBV30|TRBJ1-2
TGTGCCTGGAGTCCTACTAACTATGGCTACACCTTC
CAWSPTNYGYTF
>TRBD1|NA|TRBV10-3|TRBJ1-1
TGTGCCATCAGTGCCGGGACAGGGGGCGCGGGAACTGAAGCTTTCTTT
CAISAGTGGAGTEAFF
>TRBD2|NA|TRBV18|TRBJ2-1
TGTGCCAGCTCACTGGGTAGCGGGGGGGCTGACGAGCAGTTCTTC
CASSLGSGGADEQFF
>TRBD1|NA|TRBV6-5|TRBJ1-1
TGTGCCAGCAGGGGACAGGGTTTGGGTGAAGCTTTCTTT
CASRGQGLGEAFF
>TRBD2|NA|TRBV9|TRBJ2-5
TGTGCCAGCAGCCCAGAGAGGGCCCGGGGGGGAAAGGAGACCCAGTACTTC
CASSPERARGGKETQYF
>NA|NA|TRBV18|TRBJ2-5
TGTGCCAGCTCTCCGGGACAAAGCCAAGAGACCCAGTACTTC
CASSPGQSQETQYF
>NA|NA|TRBV5-6|TRBJ1-6
TGTGCCAGCACGGGAGGGTTGGATTCACCCCTCCACTTT
CASTGGLDSPLHF
>TRBD1|once|TRBV7-9|TRBJ1-5
TGTGCCAGCAGCCCCAGCGGACAGGCGAAACGCAATCAGCCCCAGCATTTT
CASSPSGQAKRNQPQHF
>TRBD1|NA|TRBV6-5|TRBJ1-1
TGTGCCAGCAGTTCGTTGGGACAGGTCCTGAACGGTGAAGCTTTCTTT
CASSSLGQVLNGEAFF
>TRBD1|NA|TRBV5-1|TRBJ1-2
TGCGCCAGCACCTGGACAGGGGGGATTGGTGGCTACACCTTC
CASTWTGGIGGYTF
>NA|NA|TRBV18|TRBJ1-5
TGTGCCAGCTCACCATCCGGGGGGGGCAATCAGCCCCAGCATTTT
CASSPSGGGNQPQHF
>NA|NA|TRBV11-3|TRBJ2-1
TGTGCCAGCAGCCCGAGTCGGGGGAACAATGAGCAGTTCTTC
CASSPSRGNNEQFF
>NA|NA|TRBV29-1|TRBJ1-3
TGCAGCGTTGAAGATGAGGGATTAACGGGAAACACCATATATTTT
CSVEDEGLTGNTIYF
>TRBD1|NA|TRBV6-4|TRBJ2-1
TGTGCCAGCAGCGGACAGGGTGGCAATGAGCAGTTCTTC
CASSGQGGNEQFF
>NA|NA|TRBV6-6|TRBJ1-2
TGTGCCAGCAGTTACGGGGGGAGAGACTATGGCTACACCTTC
CASSYGGRDYGYTF
>NA|NA|TRBV12-3/TRBV12-4|TRBJ1-3
TGTGCTGGAGTCGGTGGAGCCACCATATATTTT
CAGVGGATIYF
>TRBD1|NA|TRBV20-1|TRBJ2-7
TGCAGTGCTAGTTCCGTCCCGGGACAGACCTACGAGCAGTACTTC
CSASSVPGQTYEQYF
>NA|NA|TRBV10-3|TRBJ1-3
TGTGCCATCAGTTTTGCGAGGGGAGGGAAAAACACCATATATTTT
CAISFARGGKNTIYF
>TRBD2|NA|TRBV4-3|TRBJ2-7
TGCGCCAGCAGCCAAGACGGGACTAACGAGCAGTACTTC
CASSQDGTNEQYF
>NA|once|TRBV7-9|TRBJ1-4
TGTGCCAGCAGCTTACGGGAGTCAGTCCACAGTGAAAAACTGTTTTTT
CASSLRESVHSEKLFF
>NA|NA|TRBV29-1|TRBJ2-3
TGCAGCGTACATACAGGGTCAGATACGCAGTATTTT
CSVHTGSDTQYF
>TRBD2|NA|TRBV10-3|TRBJ2-7
TGTGCCATCGAGGGACTAGAGAGTTCCGAGCAGTACTTC
CAIEGLESSEQYF
>NA|NA|TRBV19|TRBJ1-2
TGTGCCAGTAATTCTGCGGGGGGCCGGCACTATGGCTACACCTTC
CASNSAGGRHYGYTF
>TRBD2|NA|TRBV7-2|TRBJ2-3
TGTGCCAGCACCCGGGGGAGCGGGGGGGTTACAGATACGCAGTATTTT
CASTRGSGGVTDTQYF
>TRBD1|NA|TRBV18|TRBJ1-1
TGTGCCAGCTCACCCGACAGGGTGGCCACTGAAGCTTTCTTT
CASSPDRVATEAFF
>TRBD2|NA|TRBV5-1|TRBJ2-5
TGCGCCAGTTCCCCCGGGGGGGATGGGGAGACCCAGTACTTC
CASSPGGDGETQYF
>TRBD1|NA|TRBV19|TRBJ1-5
TGTGCCAGTAGTATTTACCGGGACAGGGGCGGCCAGCCCCAGCATTTT
CASSIYRDRGGQPQHF
>TRBD1|NA|TRBV30|TRBJ2-1
TGTGCCTGGAGTGTAAACGGACAGGGGGCCTACAATGAGCAGTTCTTC
CAWSVNGQGAYNEQFF